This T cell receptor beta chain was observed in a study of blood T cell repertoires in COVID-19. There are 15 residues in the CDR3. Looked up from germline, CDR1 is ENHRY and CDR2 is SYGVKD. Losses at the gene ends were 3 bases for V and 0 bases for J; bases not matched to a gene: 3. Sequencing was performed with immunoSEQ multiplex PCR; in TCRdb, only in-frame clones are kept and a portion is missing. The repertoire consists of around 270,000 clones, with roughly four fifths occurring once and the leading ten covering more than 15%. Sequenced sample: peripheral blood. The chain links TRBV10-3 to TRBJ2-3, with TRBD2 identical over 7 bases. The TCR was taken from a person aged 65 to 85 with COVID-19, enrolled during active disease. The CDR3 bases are TGTGCCATCAGTGATGGGCGGGGGAGCACAGATACGCAGTATTTT. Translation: CAISDGRGSTDTQYF.